Listed below are T cell receptor beta chains from one sample, sequenced in a study of T cell responses to AZD1222 COVID-19 vaccine. Assay used: immunoSEQ multiplex PCR; TCRdb lists only in-frame clones, some missing. The profile shows about 34,000 clones, about 80% of them singletons. The material sequenced was peripheral blood, taken 28 days after the second AZD1222 dose. These receptors all stem from an adult who received the AZD1222 COVID-19 vaccine. CDR3s include the opening cysteine and the closing phenylalanine or tryptophan. D genes are given only for firm matches. Clone size appears in some rows only: once, few, many, or a class for an expanded clone.

V gene	D gene	clone size	J gene	CDR3 DNA	CDR3 protein
TRBV7-2	NA	NA	TRBJ2-1	TGTGCCAGCAGCTTAACACCGCCCTTACAGGGTGAGCAGTTCTTC	CASSLTPPLQGEQFF
TRBV7-9	NA	NA	TRBJ2-3	TGTGCCAGCAGCCAAGCAGATACGCAGTATTTT	CASSQADTQYF
TRBV6-5	NA	NA	TRBJ2-7	TGTGCCTGCAAGGTGGTAGCACGACAAGAGCAGTACTTC	CACKVVARQEQYF
TRBV7-9	TRBD2	NA	TRBJ2-1	TGTGCCAGCACCAAGCGGCGGACTAGCGCGATTCTAAGTGTGAATGAGCAGTTCTTC	CASTKRRTSAILSVNEQFF
TRBV11-2	TRBD1	NA	TRBJ2-5	TGTGCCAGCAGCTTAGATGTTTTCAGGGGGCGCGGGGAGACCCAGTACTTC	CASSLDVFRGRGETQYF
TRBV5-4	NA	NA	TRBJ2-1	TGTGCCAGCAGCCGTAAGCAGCCGTTAGATGAGCAGTTCTTC	CASSRKQPLDEQFF
TRBV19	NA	once	TRBJ1-2	TGTGCCAGTAGTATCAGAGGCTATGGCTACACCTTC	CASSIRGYGYTF
TRBV7-2	TRBD2	NA	TRBJ2-4	TGTGCCAGCAGCCTTAGCGGGAGGAGAGGCGGAAACATTCAGTACTTC	CASSLSGRRGGNIQYF
TRBV5-4	NA	NA	TRBJ1-1	TGTGCCAGCAGCTTGGCCGGGGCAGGGAGCACTGAAGCTTTCTTT	CASSLAGAGSTEAFF
TRBV5-1	NA	NA	TRBJ1-4	TGCGCCAGCAGCTTAGGGTTAGTTGCAACTAATGAAAAACTGTTTTTT	CASSLGLVATNEKLFF
TRBV28	NA	few	TRBJ1-2	TGTGCCAGCGACGGGTCTAACAGGGTTTCTAACTATGGCTACACCTTC	CASDGSNRVSNYGYTF
TRBV11-3	TRBD2	NA	TRBJ2-3	TGTGCCAGCAGCTTAGTGTCCCTAGCGGGCCGAGATACGCAGTATTTT	CASSLVSLAGRDTQYF
TRBV15	TRBD2	NA	TRBJ2-5	TGTGCCACCAGCAGAGGGGCAACTAGCGGGGCCCTGGGGTCGGGAGAGACCCAGTACTTC	CATSRGATSGALGSGETQYF
TRBV6-2/TRBV6-3	NA	NA	TRBJ2-2	TGTGCCAGCAGTTTCCGACTAGGGACCGGGGAGCTGTTTTTT	CASSFRLGTGELFF
TRBV29-1	NA	NA	TRBJ1-1	TGCAGCGTTGAGGAGCAGGCCGGGGACACTGAAGCTTTCTTT	CSVEEQAGDTEAFF
TRBV6-5	TRBD1	once	TRBJ1-5	TGTGCCAGCAGACGACAGGGGAATCAGCCCCAGCATTTT	CASRRQGNQPQHF
TRBV6-5	NA	NA	TRBJ2-2	TGTGCCAGCAGTCTGACTCTCACCGGGGAGCTGTTTTTT	CASSLTLTGELFF
TRBV2	TRBD1	NA	TRBJ1-1	TGTGCCACGTCAGGGACAGCGAACACTGAAGCTTTCTTT	CATSGTANTEAFF
TRBV3-1/TRBV3-2	NA	NA	TRBJ2-7	TGTGCCAGCAGCCAATCTAGGGTAGGCCACGAGCAGTACTTC	CASSQSRVGHEQYF
TRBV3-1/TRBV3-2	NA	NA	TRBJ1-2	TGTGCCAGCAGTCAGAGAGTGTACGGCTACACCTTC	CASSQRVYGYTF
TRBV19	NA	NA	TRBJ2-2	TGTGCCAGTAGGAACACCGGGGAGCTGTTTTTT	CASRNTGELFF
TRBV9	NA	NA	TRBJ1-3	TGTGCCAGCAGCGGAGCAACTGAGATCGGAAACACCATATATTTT	CASSGATEIGNTIYF
TRBV7-6	TRBD1	NA	TRBJ1-5	TGTGCCAGCAGCTTACGGACAGGGGGCTATAATCAGCCCCAGCATTTT	CASSLRTGGYNQPQHF
TRBV12-3/TRBV12-4	NA	NA	TRBJ2-5	TGTGCCAGCAGTTTAGTAGGGAAAGAGACCCAGTACTTC	CASSLVGKETQYF
TRBV6-5	NA	NA	TRBJ1-1	TGTGCCAGCAGTCGGGGGAAGGACACTGAAGCTTTCTTT	CASSRGKDTEAFF
TRBV6-5	NA	NA	TRBJ1-1	TGTGCCAGCAGCCGATTGCTAGATACTGAAGCTTTCTTT	CASSRLLDTEAFF
TRBV19	NA	NA	TRBJ1-6	TGTGCCAGTAGCCATACAGCGGCCTCTTATTCACCCCTCCACTTT	CASSHTAASYSPLHF
TRBV5-4	TRBD1	NA	TRBJ1-6	TGTGCCAGCAGCACGGGACAGGGGAGTTGGTCACCCCTCCACTTT	CASSTGQGSWSPLHF
TRBV6-4	NA	NA	TRBJ2-1	TGTGCCAGCAGTGGTTCAGGGGCCGGCTACAATGAGCAGTTCTTC	CASSGSGAGYNEQFF
TRBV18	NA	few	TRBJ1-1	TGTGCCAGCCGGCTGGAAGAATGGGGGACTGAAGCTTTCTTT	CASRLEEWGTEAFF
TRBV5-1	NA	NA	TRBJ1-1	TGCGCCAGCAGCGAGGTAGAGAGGACTGAAGCTTTCTTT	CASSEVERTEAFF
TRBV11-2	TRBD2	NA	TRBJ2-5	TGTGCCAGCAGACCTCTAGCGGGAGCGGTTGAGACCCAGTACTTC	CASRPLAGAVETQYF
TRBV24-1	NA	NA	TRBJ1-2	TGTGCCACCAGTGATTTTACCACAGGTTATGGCTACACCTTC	CATSDFTTGYGYTF
TRBV10-2	NA	few	TRBJ1-5	TGCGCCAGCAGCCAAACTGTGGGGAATCAGCCCCAGCATTTT	CASSQTVGNQPQHF
TRBV3-1/TRBV3-2	NA	NA	TRBJ1-1	TGTGCCAGCAGCCAACAACTTTTCGGCACTGAAGCTTTCTTT	CASSQQLFGTEAFF
TRBV7-8	NA	NA	TRBJ1-2	TGTGCCAGCAGAAGCCCCGGACGGTTCTATGGCTACACCTTC	CASRSPGRFYGYTF
TRBV4-1	TRBD1	once	TRBJ1-1	TGCGCCAGCAGCGGGGGACAGGGTGGCACTGAAGCTTTCTTT	CASSGGQGGTEAFF
TRBV7-2	NA	NA	TRBJ1-4	TGTGCCAGCAGCTTAGTAGTACAGGGCCCGAGTGAAAAACTGTTTTTT	CASSLVVQGPSEKLFF
TRBV3-1/TRBV3-2	TRBD1	NA	TRBJ1-4	TGTGCCAGCAGCCCAAGAATTGGAGGGGGCTTTGGTGAAAAACTGTTTTTT	CASSPRIGGGFGEKLFF
TRBV3-1/TRBV3-2	TRBD2	NA	TRBJ2-2	TGTGCCAGCAGCTCTAGCGGGAGCACCGGGGAGCTGTTTTTT	CASSSSGSTGELFF
TRBV29-1	TRBD1	NA	TRBJ1-2	TGCAGCGTTTCTAGGGACAGCCGCTATGGCTACACCTTC	CSVSRDSRYGYTF
TRBV6-5	TRBD1	NA	TRBJ1-5	TGTGCCAGCCGCCTGGCGGGACAGGGTTTAGGGCCCCAGCATTTT	CASRLAGQGLGPQHF